The TCR beta chain under discussion was sequenced for a study of CD8 T cells in ankylosing spondylitis (dated by TCRdb to 2015 to 2018). For context, the study as a whole: The study profiled T cell receptor beta repertoires in healthy donors and ankylosing spondylitis patients to find disease-linked TCR variants. In total, the full study cohort was made up of some 110 healthy donors and about two dozen ankylosing spondylitis patients. Peripheral blood samples were taken, and synovial fluid was additionally collected from ankylosing spondylitis patients. Broad study findings and their caveats: Some motif variants were previously reported in synovial fluid and blood of reactive arthritis patients, suggesting common disease-initiation mechanisms. The disease-linked clones were reported as significantly enriched in matched synovial fluid samples from ankylosing spondylitis patients. A TCR beta motif of roughly 8 highly homologous amino acid variants appeared characteristic of blood from ankylosing spondylitis patients. A CD8+ phenotype was shown by the disease-linked clones, which were found at relatively low frequencies in peripheral blood.

This sample was sequenced with an Illumina HiSeq 2500. Quantitative 5'-RACE with molecular barcodes was the method used to prepare the TCR beta libraries. From the authors' description of their analysis: A new computational method based on a probabilistic model of VDJ rearrangement was used to identify disease-linked TCR variants. The public reads were run again by TCRdb, first through fastp at Q25 and then through MiXCR, and only productive beta chains were kept. Every CDR3 protein is listed once, alongside the most common genes and DNA of its rows. The V and J calls come from TCRdb's annotation, not from the publication. The sample profile shows over 600,000 distinct CDR3 sequences; 15% to 20% of them were found once. The ten largest clones capture around 19% of the sample. Details on this clonotype: This clone's antigen is unknown. The input lacks base qualities; no much larger clone sits a single base away.

The sample consisted of blood, either unsorted or a sorted T cell fraction (not recorded which). This receptor was identified in a male donor with ankylosing spondylitis.

The sequence in DNA is TGCAGCGTCAGGGGGGACCTAGGCGCTGAAGCTTTCTTT. Translated, it gives CSVRGDLGAEAFF. The chain uses TRBV29-1 and TRBJ1-1, with 7 junctional bases fitting TRBD1. Including the terminal cysteine and phenylalanine, the CDR3 comprises 13 residues. Kept here is only the CDR3 DNA, which spans 39 bases and is read in frame from base 1. CDR1 and CDR2, looked up from the germline V gene, are SQVTM and ANQGSEA. V is cut back by 6 bases and J by 6 bases, with 10 bases in the junction unmatched. With the rest looked up from the reference TRBV29-1 and TRBJ1-1 genes rather than sequenced, the full variable domain is SAVISQKPSRDICQRGTSLTIQCQVDSQVTMMFWYRQQPGQSLTLIATANQGSEATYESGFVIDKFPISRPNLTFSTLTVSNMSPEDSSIYLCSVRGDLGAEAFFGQGTRLTVV.